This T cell receptor (beta chain) was profiled in a study of cytomegalovirus exposure and HLA in healthy donors. Comment on this clone: The germline gene is not matched at one end of the junction; a read error may be the cause.

From germline, CDR1 is SSHAT and CDR2 FNYEAQ (reference sequence). This CDR3 comprises 16 residues. Both 60 Vbeta primers and 13 Jbeta primers went into the PCR. Clones were read by immunoSEQ multiplex PCR, and TCRdb kept only the in-frame ones, dropping some. The sample holds about 160,000 clones, around 85% seen once. Unrecorded for this donor was the CMV serostatus. The source material was PBMCs. This chain joins TRBV7-7 and TRBJ2-1; 9 bases align to TRBD1. The clonotype originates from a human donor in good health. The DNA for the CDR3 is TGTGCTAGCAGCTTACGAACAGGGGGCCTCTATAATGAGCAGTTCTTC. It codes for CASSLRTGGLYNEQFF.